The 30 T cell receptor beta chains below come from one sample, sequenced in a study of cytomegalovirus exposure and HLA in healthy donors (dated by TCRdb to about 2017). Library preparation employed the immunoSEQ multiplex PCR assay. For the multiplex PCR, a mixture combining 60 forward primers for TCR Vbeta segments and 13 reverse primers for TCR Jbeta segments was used. This immuneACCESS table, as held by TCRdb, lists in-frame sequences with V and J called but not all clones. Of the missing ones, under half trace to an unresolved V gene in checked studies; the others have no known cause. The sample table records about 90,000 clones; 62% of these occur just once. The ten largest clones capture about 5.4% of the sample. Sequencing was done on a sample of PBMCs. The receptors were gathered from a woman aged 25 to 39 in good health and CMV-seropositive.

In its sample, this clone was seen a few times. V gene TRBV7-9 combines with J gene TRBJ1-1; D is possibly TRBD1 (6 bases). Deletions cut 4 bases from V and 1 base from J, with 10 bases between. The germline V gene encodes CDR1 SEHNR and CDR2 FQNEAQ (reference sequence). This CDR3 is 14 amino acids long. CDR3 sequence reads: CASSSTGANTEAFF. CDR3 bases: TGTGCCAGCAGCTCGACAGGAGCGAACACTGAAGCTTTCTTT.

This chain links TRBV30 with TRBJ1-6; 10 bases fit TRBD1. Looked up from germline, CDR1 is GTSNPN and CDR2 is SVGIG (reference sequence). V gave up 5 bases and J gave up 7 bases; unmatched junction bases: 2. The CDR3 contains 13 residues. The CDR3 sequence is CAWQTGGNSPLHF. The CDR3 DNA reads as TGTGCCTGGCAGACAGGGGGCAATTCACCCCTCCACTTT.

This clone was seen more than once but under ten times. The gene calls are TRBV9 and TRBJ2-1, with D possibly being TRBD1 (7 bases). Per germline, CDR1 SGDLS and CDR2 YYNGEE. V lost 0 bases, J lost 7 bases, and 8 bases lay in between. The CDR3 has 13 residues. The CDR3: CASSVAGGNEQFF. The CDR3 DNA reads TGTGCCAGCAGCGTAGCAGGGGGGAATGAGCAGTTCTTC.

This chain uses TRBV11-2 with TRBJ2-7; 9 bases agree with TRBD1. V was clipped by 5 bases and J by 4 bases; unmatched bases: 9. The CDR3 length is 15 residues. CDR1 and CDR2 (germline): SGHAT, FQNNGV. CDR3: CASSPAGTGIYEQYF. CDR3 DNA: TGTGCCAGCAGCCCCGCCGGGACAGGGATTTACGAGCAGTACTTC.

The chain couples TRBV5-1 to TRBJ2-3; 9 bases agree with TRBD1. The CDR3 length is 15 residues. The V segment lost 4 bases and the J segment 6 bases; nucleotides outside the gene matches: 9. Germline V CDR1 and CDR2: SGHRS, YFSETQ. The CDR3 region is CASSVTGGDLDTQYF. In DNA form, the CDR3 reads TGCGCCAGCAGCGTAACAGGGGGCGACCTGGATACGCAGTATTTT.

The V call is TRBV6-1, the J call TRBJ1-1; 8 nucleotides agree with TRBD1. The CDR3 runs to 14 residues. The junction had 6 bases not matched to a gene; V was cut back by 4 bases and J by 5 bases. Per germline, CDR1 MNHNS and CDR2 SASEGT. The CDR3 loop reads CASSGGQDLTEAFF. As DNA, the CDR3 is TGTGCCAGCAGTGGGGGACAGGACCTTACTGAAGCTTTCTTT.

The rearrangement uses TRBV9 and TRBJ1-4, with D maybe TRBD1 (6 bases). The V end lost 3 bases, the J end lost 8 bases, and 17 bases lay between the germline ends. This CDR3 comprises 15 residues. Germline-derived CDR1 and CDR2 are SGDLS and YYNGEE. As DNA, the CDR3 is TGTGCCAGCAGCGCGACAGGCACCCTAGGCGAAAAACTGTTTTTT. It is translated as CASSATGTLGEKLFF.

The gene calls are TRBV7-8 and TRBJ1-1; D might be TRBD1 (6 bases). CDR1 is SGHVS and CDR2 is FQNEAQ in the germline V gene. The CDR3 runs to 20 residues. V shed 6 bases and J shed 0 bases, with 29 bases lying between them. The CDR3 sequence is CASRKLPGGAAREVNTEAFF. In DNA, the CDR3 is TGTGCCAGCAGAAAACTACCCGGGGGGGCAGCGCGCGAGGTGAACACTGAAGCTTTCTTT.

The rearrangement uses TRBV28 and TRBJ1-5; D might be TRBD1 (5 bases). Trimming pared 10 bases from V and 9 bases from J, leaving 22 bases between. Germline lookup yields CDR1 MDHEN and CDR2 SYDVKM. There are 14 residues in the CDR3. The CDR3 coding sequence is TGTGCCACGATGGAAGCCCCAGGGATCGGGCCCCAGCATTTT. Translating gives CATMEAPGIGPQHF.

Notes on this clone: At one end the junction does not follow the germline gene, possibly because of a read error. The V and J genes are TRBV6-1 and TRBJ1-2; 7 positions agree with TRBD1. Germline CDR1 and CDR2: MNHNS and SASEGT. This CDR3 is 14 amino acids long. The CDR3 DNA sequence: TGTGTCAGCAGGGGACAGTTCGCTAACTATGGCTACACCTTC. Residues: CVSRGQFANYGYTF.

This chain connects TRBV27 to TRBJ2-3; D is possibly TRBD1 (5 bases). The CDR3 runs 16 residues. Between the trimmed V and J ends, which lost 4 bases and 0 bases, there was a span of 14 bases. The germline gives CDR1 MNHEY, CDR2 SMNVEV (reference sequence). CDR3: CASSWSLGPSTDTQYF. DNA for the CDR3: TGTGCCAGCAGTTGGTCCTTGGGGCCCAGCACAGATACGCAGTATTTT.

The chain links TRBV19 to TRBJ1-5; 10 nucleotides match TRBD1. Germline CDR1 LNHDA, CDR2 SQIVND (reference sequence). CDR3 length: 15 residues. The junction had 7 bases not matched to a gene; V was cut back by 5 bases and J by 6 bases. This CDR3 reads CASSYGTGEGQPQHF. As DNA, the CDR3 is TGTGCCAGTAGTTATGGGACAGGGGAGGGTCAGCCCCAGCATTTT. The variable domain in full, with the rest retrieved from reference TRBV19 and TRBJ1-5, is DGGITQSPKYLFRKEGQNVTLSCEQNLNHDAMYWYRQDPGQGLRLIYYSQIVNDFQKGDIAEGYSVSREKKESFPLTVTSAQKNPTAFYLCASSYGTGEGQPQHFGDGTRLSIL.

The gene calls are TRBV30 and TRBJ1-5; 7 bases match TRBD1. The CDR3 is made up of 14 amino acids. With 1 base clipped from V and 5 bases from J, the junction kept 5 bases outside the gene matches. Looked up from germline, CDR1 is GTSNPN and CDR2 is SVGIG (reference sequence). The CDR3 DNA sequence: TGTGCCTGGAGTGCAGGGACAGTAGATCAGCCCCAGCATTTT. It codes for CAWSAGTVDQPQHF. Complete variable domain (other parts from reference TRBV30 and TRBJ1-5): SQTIHQWPATLVQPVGSPLSLECTVEGTSNPNLYWYRQAAGRGLQLLFYSVGIGQISSEVPQNLSASRPQDRQFILSSKKLLLSDSGFYLCAWSAGTVDQPQHFGDGTRLSIL.

This clone is a singleton in its sample. The chain combines TRBV5-6 with TRBJ2-4, with 8 bases fitting TRBD1. Germline values: CDR1 SGHDT, CDR2 YYEEEE. The trim removed 4 bases at V and 3 bases at J, leaving 6 bases unmatched. The CDR3 contains 15 residues. The CDR3 nucleotides read TGTGCCAGCAGCCCAACCACAGGGGGCAAAAACATTCAGTACTTC. Encoded protein: CASSPTTGGKNIQYF.

This clone has just a few counts. This chain uses TRBV28 with TRBJ2-1, with D possibly matching TRBD2 (7 bases). Per the germline V gene, CDR1 is MDHEN and CDR2 is SYDVKM. With 3 bases removed from V and 3 bases from J, the gap between germline ends came to 18 bases. This CDR3 region has 17 residues. The CDR3 nucleotides are TGTGCCAGCAGTTTCAATTTGGGGGGGGGCCGCTACAATGAGCAGTTCTTC. Protein: CASSFNLGGGRYNEQFF.

The rearrangement uses TRBV18 and TRBJ2-5, with D uncertain. Trimming stripped 3 bases from V and 0 bases from J, with 5 bases between. The germline V gene encodes CDR1 KGHSH and CDR2 LQKENI. The CDR3 consists of 13 residues. The CDR3 region is CASSPQYQETQYF. CDR3 in DNA: TGTGCCAGCTCACCCCAGTACCAAGAGACCCAGTACTTC.

The gene calls are TRBV4-3 and TRBJ1-2; 7 bases agree with TRBD1. Germline CDR1 is LGHNA and CDR2 is YSLEER. The CDR3 has 13 amino acids. Trimming cost V 1 base and J 7 bases; bases outside gene matches: 3. The CDR3 DNA is TGCGCCAGCAGCCAAGGTCAGGGGGGTGGCTACACCTTC. This gives the protein CASSQGQGGGYTF.

V usage is TRBV7-9 and J usage is TRBJ2-7; D might be TRBD2 (6 bases). CDR3 length: 18 residues. Per germline, CDR1 SEHNR and CDR2 FQNEAQ (reference sequence). V lost 4 bases and J lost 2, with 24 bases in between. The CDR3 sequence is CASSSGGGAGGITYEQYF. The DNA for the CDR3 is TGTGCCAGCAGCTCAGGAGGAGGTGCTGGCGGGATCACCTACGAGCAGTACTTC.

V is TRBV5-1 and J is TRBJ2-2, with TRBD1 identical over 8 bases. V lost 4 bases, J lost 5 bases, and 4 bases stayed unmatched. Germline loops: CDR1 SGHRS, CDR2 YFSETQ. The CDR3 consists of 14 residues. CDR3 region: CASSKDRETGELFF. The CDR3 DNA reads TGCGCCAGCAGCAAGGACAGGGAGACCGGGGAGCTGTTTTTT.

This clone was counted between two and nine times. The genes are TRBV2 and TRBJ2-7; TRBD1 agrees at 7 bases. CDR3 length equals 12 residues. V lost 6 bases, J lost 3 bases, and 2 bases stayed unmatched. The germline gives CDR1 SNHLY, CDR2 FYNNEI. This CDR3 is CASRDRYYEQYF. The CDR3 nucleotides read TGTGCCAGCAGGGACAGGTACTACGAGCAGTACTTC.

The chain carries TRBV6-1 and TRBJ2-3, with 9 nucleotides matching TRBD1. Unmatched junction bases numbered 5, after V lost 1 base and J lost 0 bases. Germline CDR1 reads MNHNS; CDR2 reads SASEGT. The CDR3 length is 17 residues. The CDR3 loop reads CASSEGGQGSSTDTQYF. Written as DNA, the CDR3 is TGTGCCAGCAGTGAAGGGGGACAGGGCTCTAGCACAGATACGCAGTATTTT.

This clone has more than one count but fewer than ten. The rearrangement joins TRBV13 to TRBJ1-2, with 12 bases identical to TRBD1. Trimming removed 5 bases from V and 2 bases from J; junction bases left unmatched: 6. The CDR3 runs 16 residues. Germline CDR1 and CDR2: PRHDT and FYEKMQ (reference sequence). CDR3 bases: TGTGCCAGCAGCGGCTCCGGGACAGGGGGCAACTATGGCTACACCTTC. Protein product: CASSGSGTGGNYGYTF.

The CDR3 protein is CASSRNRGPSGELFF. CDR3 sequence (DNA): TGTGCCAGTAGTAGGAACAGGGGGCCGTCCGGGGAGCTGTTTTTT. J is TRBJ2-2 and V is TRBV19, with 9 bases matching TRBD1. The germline gives CDR1 LNHDA, CDR2 SQIVND (reference sequence). CDR3 length equals 15 residues. With 4 bases clipped from V and 6 bases from J, the junction kept 6 bases outside the gene matches.

The chain carries TRBV27 and TRBJ1-1; D unclear. The V and J ends lost 5 bases and 1 base respectively, with 14 bases between them. From germline, CDR1 is MNHEY and CDR2 SMNVEV (reference sequence). The CDR3 spans 15 residues. This CDR3 reads CASSLTGAWNTEAFF. The DNA for the CDR3 is TGTGCCAGCAGTCTAACGGGTGCTTGGAACACTGAAGCTTTCTTT.

The J gene is TRBJ2-5, the V gene TRBV4-3, with D tentatively TRBD2 (7 bases). The CDR3 has 15 residues. Germline V gene data show CDR1 as LGHNA and CDR2 as YSLEER. V lost 0 bases and J 5 bases, leaving 13 bases between the germline ends. DNA for the CDR3: TGCGCCAGCAGCCAAGAGTTCGGGGGGCGTGAGACCCAGTACTTC. This encodes CASSQEFGGRETQYF.

The chain's CDR3 is CASSKIPGTGGDNYGYTF. CDR3 coding DNA: TGTGCCAGCAGCAAAATCCCTGGCACGGGGGGCGATAACTATGGCTACACCTTC. The J gene is TRBJ1-2, the V gene TRBV21-1. TRBV21-1 is a recognized pseudogene. The CDR3 has 18 amino acids.

The chain combines TRBV2 with TRBJ1-5; TRBD1 might be the D (5 bases). Germline values: CDR1 SNHLY, CDR2 FYNNEI. CDR3 length: 16 residues. The germline V and J ends were trimmed by 8 bases and 2 bases, with 19 bases remaining between them. CDR3 sequence reads: CASAGGSSFGNQPQHF. The CDR3, as DNA: TGTGCCAGCGCGGGGGGGTCTAGTTTCGGCAATCAGCCCCAGCATTTT.

This CDR3 is CASNGQAAGANVLTF. CDR3 DNA: TGTGCCAGCAACGGACAGGCTGCTGGGGCCAACGTCCTGACTTTC. The V and J genes are TRBV2 and TRBJ2-6; 7 bases are a match to TRBD1. With V trimmed by 7 bases and J by 2 bases, 5 bases remained unmatched. This CDR3 has 15 amino acids. Per germline, CDR1 SNHLY and CDR2 FYNNEI.

This clone was observed a handful of times. The rearrangement uses TRBV5-1 and TRBJ2-1, with D maybe TRBD1 (6 bases). CDR1 is SGHRS, CDR2 YFSETQ, per germline. The CDR3 runs 15 residues. V was shortened by 0 bases and J by 7 bases, with 14 bases between the two germline ends. CDR3 protein: CASSLAPRGLNEQFF. CDR3 nucleotides: TGCGCCAGCAGCTTGGCCCCTAGGGGGTTGAATGAGCAGTTCTTC.

The V gene is TRBV7-4, the J gene TRBJ2-3; D is perhaps TRBD2 (6 bases). Trimming left V 1 base short and J 6 bases short, with 17 bases between. Per the germline V gene, CDR1 is SGHVT and CDR2 is SQSDAQ. The CDR3 extends over 16 amino acids. The CDR3 spells CASSLGPAGTGDTQYF. The CDR3 DNA follows: TGTGCCAGCAGCTTAGGTCCAGCGGGTACCGGGGATACGCAGTATTTT.